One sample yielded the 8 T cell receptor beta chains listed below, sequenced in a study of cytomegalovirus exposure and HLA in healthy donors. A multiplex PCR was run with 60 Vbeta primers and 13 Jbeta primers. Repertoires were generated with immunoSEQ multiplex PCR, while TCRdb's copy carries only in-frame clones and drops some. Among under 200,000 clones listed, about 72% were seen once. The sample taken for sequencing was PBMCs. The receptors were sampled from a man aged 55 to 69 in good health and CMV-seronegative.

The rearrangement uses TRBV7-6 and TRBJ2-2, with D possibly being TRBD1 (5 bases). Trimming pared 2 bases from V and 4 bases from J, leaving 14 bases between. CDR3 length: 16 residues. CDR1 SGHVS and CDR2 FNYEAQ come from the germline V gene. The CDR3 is CASSLSLREVTGELFF. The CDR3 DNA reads TGTGCCAGCAGCTTATCTCTCAGGGAAGTCACCGGGGAGCTGTTTTTT.

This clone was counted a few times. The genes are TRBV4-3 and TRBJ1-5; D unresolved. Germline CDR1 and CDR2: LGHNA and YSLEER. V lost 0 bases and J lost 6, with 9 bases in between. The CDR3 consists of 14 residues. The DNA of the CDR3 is TGCGCCAGCAGCCAAGATCTACGCGGTCAGCCCCAGCATTTT. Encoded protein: CASSQDLRGQPQHF.

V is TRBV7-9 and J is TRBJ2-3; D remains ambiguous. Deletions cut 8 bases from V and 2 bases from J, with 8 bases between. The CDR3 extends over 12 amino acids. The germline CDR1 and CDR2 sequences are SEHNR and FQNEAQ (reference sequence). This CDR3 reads CASDSNTDTQYF. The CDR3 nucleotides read TGTGCCAGCGACTCCAACACAGATACGCAGTATTTT.

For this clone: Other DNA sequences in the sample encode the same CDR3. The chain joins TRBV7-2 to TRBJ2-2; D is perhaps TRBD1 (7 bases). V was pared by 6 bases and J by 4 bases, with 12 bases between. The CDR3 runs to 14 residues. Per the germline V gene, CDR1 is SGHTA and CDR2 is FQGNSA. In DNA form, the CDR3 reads TGTGCCAGCAGTCCTCAGGGGGGCACCGGGGAGCTGTTTTTT. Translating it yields CASSPQGGTGELFF.

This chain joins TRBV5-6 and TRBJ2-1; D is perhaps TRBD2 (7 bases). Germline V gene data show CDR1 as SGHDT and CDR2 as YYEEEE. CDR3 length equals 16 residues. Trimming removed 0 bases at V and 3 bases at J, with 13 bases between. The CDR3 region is CASSLERGGDYNEQFF. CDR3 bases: TGTGCCAGCAGCTTGGAGAGGGGGGGCGACTACAATGAGCAGTTCTTC.

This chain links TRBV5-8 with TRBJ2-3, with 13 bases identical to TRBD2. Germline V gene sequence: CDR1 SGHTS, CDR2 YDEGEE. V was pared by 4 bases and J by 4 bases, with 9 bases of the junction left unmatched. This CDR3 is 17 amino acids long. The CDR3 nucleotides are TGTGCCAGCAGCCCGCCGGGGACTAGCGGGACGGCAGATACGCAGTATTTT. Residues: CASSPPGTSGTADTQYF.

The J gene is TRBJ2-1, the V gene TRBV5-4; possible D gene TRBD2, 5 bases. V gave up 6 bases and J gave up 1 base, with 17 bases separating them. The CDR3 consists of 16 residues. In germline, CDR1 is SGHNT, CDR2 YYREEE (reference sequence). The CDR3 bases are TGTGCCAGCACGGCCGGACGGACTTGTTCCTACAATGAGCAGTTCTTC. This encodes CASTAGRTCSYNEQFF.

CDR3 loop: CASRGTGGFTDTQYF. As DNA, the CDR3 is TGTGCCAGCAGAGGGACAGGGGGCTTCACAGATACGCAGTATTTT. This chain uses TRBV6-5 with TRBJ2-3; TRBD1 agrees at 12 bases. Germline CDR1 reads MNHEY; CDR2 reads SVGAGI. V dropped 6 bases and J dropped 2; count of bases not matched to a gene: 3. This CDR3 contains 15 residues.